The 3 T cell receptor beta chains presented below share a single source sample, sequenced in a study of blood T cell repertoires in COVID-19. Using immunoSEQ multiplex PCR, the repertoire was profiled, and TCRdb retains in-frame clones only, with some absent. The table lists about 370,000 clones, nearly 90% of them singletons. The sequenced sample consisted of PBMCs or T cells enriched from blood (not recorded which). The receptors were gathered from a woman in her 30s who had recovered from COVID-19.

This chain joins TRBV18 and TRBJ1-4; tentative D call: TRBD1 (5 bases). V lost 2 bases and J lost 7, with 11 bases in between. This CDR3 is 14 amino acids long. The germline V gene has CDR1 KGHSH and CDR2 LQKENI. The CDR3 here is CASSPSRDSEKLFF. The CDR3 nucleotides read TGTGCCAGCTCACCATCTCGTGACAGTGAAAAACTGTTTTTT.

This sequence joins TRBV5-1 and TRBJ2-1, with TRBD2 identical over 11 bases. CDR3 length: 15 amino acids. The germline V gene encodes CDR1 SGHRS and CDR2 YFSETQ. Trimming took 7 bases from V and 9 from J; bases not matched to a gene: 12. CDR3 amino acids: CASGAILAGEGEQFF. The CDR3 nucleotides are TGCGCCAGCGGAGCCATACTAGCGGGAGAGGGTGAGCAGTTCTTC.

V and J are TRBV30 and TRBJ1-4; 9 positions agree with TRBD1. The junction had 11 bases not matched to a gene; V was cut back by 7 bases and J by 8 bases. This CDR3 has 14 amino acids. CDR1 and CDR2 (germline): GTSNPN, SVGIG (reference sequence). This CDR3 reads CAYYPGTGSEKLFF. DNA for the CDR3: TGTGCCTACTACCCCGGGACAGGGTCCGAAAAACTGTTTTTT. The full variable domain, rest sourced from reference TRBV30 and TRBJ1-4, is SQTIHQWPATLVQPVGSPLSLECTVEGTSNPNLYWYRQAAGRGLQLLFYSVGIGQISSEVPQNLSASRPQDRQFILSSKKLLLSDSGFYLCAYYPGTGSEKLFFGSGTQLSVL.